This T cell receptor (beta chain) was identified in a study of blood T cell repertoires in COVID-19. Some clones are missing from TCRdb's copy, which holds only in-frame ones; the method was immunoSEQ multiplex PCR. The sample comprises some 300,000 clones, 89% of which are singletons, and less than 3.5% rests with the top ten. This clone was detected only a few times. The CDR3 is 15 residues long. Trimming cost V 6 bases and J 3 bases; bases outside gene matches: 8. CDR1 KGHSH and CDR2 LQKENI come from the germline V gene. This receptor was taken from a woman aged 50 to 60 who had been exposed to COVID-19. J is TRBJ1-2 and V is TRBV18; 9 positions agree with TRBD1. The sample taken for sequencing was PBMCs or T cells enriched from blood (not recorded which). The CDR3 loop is CASSAGTGSDYGYTF. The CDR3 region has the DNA TGTGCCAGCTCGGCCGGGACAGGGTCGGACTATGGCTACACCTTC. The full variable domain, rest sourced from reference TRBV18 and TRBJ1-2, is NAGVMQNPRHLVRRRGQEARLRCSPMKGHSHVYWYRQLPEEGLKFMVYLQKENIIDESGMPKERFSAEFPKEGPSILRIQQVVRGDSAAYFCASSAGTGSDYGYTFGSGTRLTVV.